This TCR beta chain was captured in a study of blood T cells in healthy people across ages. Notes on the study in general: Estimates drawn from one million T cells were deemed to understate diversity.

At least ten counts were recorded for this clonotype. Its antigen is not identified. Germline V CDR1 and CDR2: SQVTM, ANQGSEA. The V gene end was trimmed by 6 bases and the J gene end by 5 bases; junction bases not matched to a gene: 8. This CDR3 is built from 14 residues. Together with a sample-barcoded 5' primer, a J-beta primer mix was included in a second PCR lasting about 7 to 12 cycles. TCRdb redid the calling of the 5' RACE reads with MiXCR, one entry per CDR3 protein. The sample lists approximately 700,000 distinct CDR3 sequences, 32% occurring once. This receptor was obtained from a woman older than 75 in good health. This chain joins TRBV29-1 and TRBJ2-3; 10 nucleotides match TRBD1. The sequenced sample consisted of blood. In DNA, the CDR3 is TGCAGCGTCTCGGACAGGGGGAGGCAAGATACGCAGTATTTT. Amino acid sequence: CSVSDRGRQDTQYF.